The 11 T cell receptor beta chains below all came from one sample that was sequenced in a study of response to subunit inactivated influenza vaccine. TCRdb re-called the RT-PCR reads with MiXCR, one entry per CDR3 protein. This table holds about 520,000 distinct CDR3 sequences, roughly 25% found once. The material sequenced was CD4+ T cells sorted from PBMCs, taken about 5 days after vaccination. Source of these receptors: a man between 45 and 60 years old who received an inactivated influenza vaccine.

V gene TRBV12-3 or TRBV12-4 combines with J gene TRBJ2-1; 9 positions match TRBD1. This CDR3 spans 15 amino acids. V dropped 3 bases and J dropped 9; count of bases not matched to a gene: 9. The CDR3: CASSFGGQGLSEQFF. The CDR3 DNA is TGTGCCAGCAGTTTCGGAGGACAGGGGTTGAGTGAGCAGTTCTTC.

V gene TRBV29-1 combines with J gene TRBJ2-1; D may be TRBD2 (6 bases). From germline, CDR1 is SQVTM and CDR2 ANQGSEA. The CDR3 spans 12 residues. Trimming cost V 6 bases and J 4 bases, with 10 bases left between them. The CDR3 DNA reads TGCAGCGTCGTGGCGGGGTACAATGAGCAGTTCTTC. Translated: CSVVAGYNEQFF.

The rearrangement uses TRBV9 and TRBJ2-7; 10 nucleotides line up with TRBD2. V shed 0 bases, J shed 6 bases, and the junction held 9 bases outside the gene matches. Germline CDR1 is SGDLS and CDR2 is YYNGEE. The CDR3 totals 16 residues. CDR3 sequence (DNA): TGTGCCAGCAGCGTAGGACTAGCGGGCGCGCCTACCGAGCAGTACTTC. As protein: CASSVGLAGAPTEQYF. Based on the CDR3 plus reference TRBV9 and TRBJ2-7, the full variable domain is DSGVTQTPKHLITATGQRVTLRCSPRSGDLSVYWYQQSLDQGLQFLIQYYNGEERAKGNILERFSAQQFPDLHSELNLSSLELGDSALYFCASSVGLAGAPTEQYFGPGTRLTVT.

V gene TRBV15 combines with J gene TRBJ2-1; D unclear. Germline assignment: CDR1 LNHNV and CDR2 YYDKDF (reference sequence). V gave up 5 bases and J gave up 0 bases, with 8 bases separating them. The length of the CDR3 is 14 residues. The CDR3 reads CATSLPSSYNEQFF. The CDR3 DNA is TGTGCCACCAGCCTCCCGAGCTCCTACAATGAGCAGTTCTTC. Full variable domain (rest looked up from reference TRBV15 and TRBJ2-1): DAMVIQNPRYQVTQFGKPVTLSCSQTLNHNVMYWYQQKSSQAPKLLFHYYDKDFNNEADTPDNFQSRRPNTSFCFLDIRSPGLGDTAMYLCATSLPSSYNEQFFGPGTRLTVL.

In this sample, this clonotype turned up many times. V usage is TRBV27 and J usage is TRBJ2-2; D possibly corresponds to TRBD1 (6 bases). The CDR3 loop spans 13 amino acids. The V end was cut by 5 bases, the J end by 7 bases, with 11 bases between. Germline V gives CDR1 MNHEY, CDR2 SMNVEV (reference sequence). CDR3 region: CASSQTGIGELFF. In DNA form, the CDR3 reads TGTGCCAGCAGTCAAACAGGGATCGGGGAGCTGTTTTTT.

This clonotype was counted a few times. The chain couples TRBV12-3 or TRBV12-4 to TRBJ2-1; tentatively, D is TRBD1 (6 bases). This CDR3 region has 14 residues. V lost 5 bases, J lost 9 bases, and 17 bases lay in between. The chain's CDR3 is CASSVSGTSSEQFF. The CDR3 nucleotides read TGTGCCAGCAGTGTCTCCGGGACATCCTCTGAGCAGTTCTTC.

This clonotype was recorded a few times. The V and J genes are TRBV10-3 and TRBJ2-3; D unclear. The CDR3 consists of 15 residues. Germline values: CDR1 ENHRY, CDR2 SYGVKD. With 4 bases removed from V and 4 bases from J, the gap between germline ends came to 15 bases. CDR3: CAISGGSTGPDTQYF. As DNA, the CDR3 is TGTGCCATCAGTGGGGGATCAACGGGTCCAGATACGCAGTATTTT.

The V and J genes are TRBV7-2 and TRBJ2-3; D tentatively reads TRBD1 or TRBD2 (5 bases each). Germline CDR1 SGHTA, CDR2 FQGNSA. The CDR3 is 15 residues long. Trimming took off 0 bases at V and 5 bases at J, with 12 bases between the two ends. The chain's CDR3 is CASSLAGVGVDTQYF. The CDR3 nucleotides read TGTGCCAGCAGCTTAGCGGGGGTCGGAGTAGATACGCAGTATTTT.

This chain connects TRBV4-2 to TRBJ2-3; possible D gene TRBD2, 5 bases. V was trimmed by 2 bases and J by 2 bases, leaving 14 bases between them. The CDR3 is 16 residues long. Germline V gives CDR1 LGHNA, CDR2 YNFKEQ. CDR3 protein: CASSQLGGTNTDTQYF. The CDR3 coding sequence is TGTGCCAGCAGCCAACTAGGAGGTACGAACACAGATACGCAGTATTTT.

This chain uses TRBV2 with TRBJ2-7; no reliable D call. The CDR3 is 12 amino acids. V dropped 4 bases and J dropped 6 bases, with 10 bases sitting between them. CDR1 is SNHLY, CDR2 FYNNEI, per germline. CDR3 DNA: TGTGCCAGCAGTGGTGGGATTGGCGAGCAGTACTTC. This gives the protein CASSGGIGEQYF.

This chain joins TRBV11-2 and TRBJ2-1; 11 bases agree with TRBD2. This CDR3 is built from 18 residues. Germline V gene lookup returns CDR1 SGHAT and CDR2 FQNNGV. Trimming cost V 3 bases and J 7 bases; bases outside gene matches: 14. CDR3: CASSFHFGFSGGVNEQFF. CDR3 sequence (DNA): TGTGCCAGCAGCTTCCATTTTGGGTTTAGCGGGGGGGTAAATGAGCAGTTCTTC.